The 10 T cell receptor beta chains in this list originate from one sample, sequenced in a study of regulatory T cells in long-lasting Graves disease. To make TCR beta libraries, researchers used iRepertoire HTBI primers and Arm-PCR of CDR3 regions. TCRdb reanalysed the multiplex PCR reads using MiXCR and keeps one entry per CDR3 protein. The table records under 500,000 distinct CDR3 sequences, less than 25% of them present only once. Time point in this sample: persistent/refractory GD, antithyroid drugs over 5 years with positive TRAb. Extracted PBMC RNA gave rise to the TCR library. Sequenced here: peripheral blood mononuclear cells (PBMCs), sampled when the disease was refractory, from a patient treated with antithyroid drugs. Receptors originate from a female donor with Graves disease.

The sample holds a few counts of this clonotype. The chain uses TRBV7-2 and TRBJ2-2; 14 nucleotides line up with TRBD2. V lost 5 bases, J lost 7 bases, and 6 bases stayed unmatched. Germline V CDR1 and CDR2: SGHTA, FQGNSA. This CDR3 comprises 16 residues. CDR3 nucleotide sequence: TGTGCCAGCAGCCCCACCGGGACTAGCGGGAGCGGGGAGCTGTTTTTT. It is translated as CASSPTGTSGSGELFF.

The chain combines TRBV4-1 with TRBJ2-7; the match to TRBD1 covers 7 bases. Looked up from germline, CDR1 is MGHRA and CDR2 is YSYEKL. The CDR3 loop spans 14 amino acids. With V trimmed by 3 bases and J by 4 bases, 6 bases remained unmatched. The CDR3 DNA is TGCGCCAGCAGCCAGATGACAGGGTCTTACGAGCAGTACTTC. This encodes CASSQMTGSYEQYF.

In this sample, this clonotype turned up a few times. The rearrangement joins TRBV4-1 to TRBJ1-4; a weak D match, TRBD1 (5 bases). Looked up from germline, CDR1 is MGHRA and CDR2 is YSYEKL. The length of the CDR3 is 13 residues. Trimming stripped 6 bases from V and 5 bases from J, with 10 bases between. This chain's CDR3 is CASRGRLNEKLFF. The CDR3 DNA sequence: TGCGCCAGCAGGGGACGCCTAAATGAAAAACTGTTTTTT.

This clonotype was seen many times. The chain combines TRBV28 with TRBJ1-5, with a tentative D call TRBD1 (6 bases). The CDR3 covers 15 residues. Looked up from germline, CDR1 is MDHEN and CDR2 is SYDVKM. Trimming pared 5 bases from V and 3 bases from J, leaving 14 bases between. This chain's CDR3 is CASSDPTGPNQPQHF. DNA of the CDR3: TGTGCCAGCAGTGACCCGACAGGACCCAATCAGCCCCAGCATTTT.

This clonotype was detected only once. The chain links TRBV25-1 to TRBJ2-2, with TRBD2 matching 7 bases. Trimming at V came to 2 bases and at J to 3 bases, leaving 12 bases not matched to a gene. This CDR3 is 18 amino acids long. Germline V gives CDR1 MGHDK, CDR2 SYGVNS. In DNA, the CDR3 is TGTGCCAGCAGTGAAGGGTGGTCTAGCGGAAGGGACACCGGGGAGCTGTTTTTT. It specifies CASSEGWSSGRDTGELFF.

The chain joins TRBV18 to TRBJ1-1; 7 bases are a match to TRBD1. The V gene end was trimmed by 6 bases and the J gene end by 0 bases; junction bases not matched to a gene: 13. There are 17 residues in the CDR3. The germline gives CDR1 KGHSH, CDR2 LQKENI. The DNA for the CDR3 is TGTGCCAGCTCCTTTCGGGGGGACAGAGCCATGAACACTGAAGCTTTCTTT. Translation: CASSFRGDRAMNTEAFF.

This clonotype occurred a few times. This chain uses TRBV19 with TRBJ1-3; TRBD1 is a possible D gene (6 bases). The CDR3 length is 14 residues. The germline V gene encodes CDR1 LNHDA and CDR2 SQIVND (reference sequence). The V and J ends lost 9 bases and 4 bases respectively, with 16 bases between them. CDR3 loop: CASSWDKLGNTIYF. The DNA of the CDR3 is TGTGCCAGCTCCTGGGACAAACTCGGAAACACCATATATTTT.

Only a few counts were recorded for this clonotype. Here the CDR3 reads CASSAGPAFSGELFF. The CDR3 bases are TGTGCCAGCAGCGCGGGACCAGCTTTTTCGGGGGAGCTGTTTTTT. The chain has TRBV7-3 and TRBJ2-2, with a possible D match to TRBD2 (6 bases). V lost 5 bases to trimming and J lost 8 bases, with 18 bases between them. The CDR3 has 15 amino acids. Per the germline V gene, CDR1 is SGHTA and CDR2 is FQGTGA.

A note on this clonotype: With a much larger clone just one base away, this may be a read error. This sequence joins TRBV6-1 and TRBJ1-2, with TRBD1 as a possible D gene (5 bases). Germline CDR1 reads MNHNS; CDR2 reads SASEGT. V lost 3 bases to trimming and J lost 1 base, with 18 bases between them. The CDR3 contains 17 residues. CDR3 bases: TGTGCCAGCAGTGAGCTCGTAGGGGTTCCAAATAACTATGGCTACACCTTC. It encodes CASSELVGVPNNYGYTF.

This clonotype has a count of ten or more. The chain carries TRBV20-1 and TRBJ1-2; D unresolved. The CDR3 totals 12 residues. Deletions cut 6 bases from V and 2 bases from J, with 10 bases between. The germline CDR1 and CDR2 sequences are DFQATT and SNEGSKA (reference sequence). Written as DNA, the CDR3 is TGCAGTGCCCCAACAGACAACTATGGCTACACCTTC. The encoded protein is CSAPTDNYGYTF.